This section outlines one TCR beta chain sequence together with its context. It has no known antigen specificity. Qualities for individual bases were not recorded, and no much larger clone is one base off. The trial excluded patients who had a history of autoimmune disease or were on systemic immunosuppression. Peripheral blood for TCR sequencing was drawn from every dose cohort at baseline, at cycle 4 day 1 and at cycle 7 day 1. The samples were taken from a phase I, first-in-human, multicenter, open-label dose-escalation trial of ivuxolimab. Adults with locally advanced or metastatic melanoma, renal cell carcinoma, hepatocellular carcinoma or head and neck squamous cell carcinoma were enrolled in the trial. Before TCR sequencing, CD4+ T cells and CD8+ T cells were sorted from peripheral blood as separate populations. This sample was included in a study of OX40 agonist ivuxolimab in advanced cancers. Regarding the study in general: Ivuxolimab was an agonistic, fully human IgG2 monoclonal antibody directed against OX40 (CD134), a costimulatory receptor. Patients were allowed to have had prior anti-PD-1, anti-PD-L1 or anti-CTLA-4 therapy, and approximately 40% of the dose-escalation patients had been treated with checkpoint inhibitors. Intravenous ivuxolimab was administered to patients every 2 weeks at six dose levels: 0.01, 0.1, 0.3, 1.5, 3 and 10 mg/kg. In the dose-escalation cohort, approximately 80% of patients were male, and the mean age was roughly 60 years with a range of about 20 to 90. The paper describes the monotherapy dose-escalation part (N = 52 patients) of the phase I trial of ivuxolimab. The point of sequencing TCRbeta in the periphery was to test whether ivuxolimab changed TCR sequence diversity and drove clonal T-cell expansion. Of the approximately 50 patients in dose escalation, some 19 had hepatocellular carcinoma, some 15 had melanoma, 9 had renal cell carcinoma and 9 had head and neck cancer. Three dose-escalation patients achieved partial responses, one with hepatocellular carcinoma and two with cutaneous melanoma. Paper-wide results and their limitations: Which antigens the clonally expanded peripheral T cells were specific for was not determined. Partial responders in the 0.1-3.0 mg/kg groups had among the lowest normalized peripheral clonal expansion, especially among CD8+ T cells. After ivuxolimab, expanded clones were on average more numerous among CD8+ T cells than among CD4+ T cells. Low levels of normalized T-cell clonal expansion were also seen in some patients who did not respond. At doses from 0.1 to 3.0 mg/kg, clonal expansion was seen in both CD4+ and CD8+ blood T cells between baseline and week 6.

For sequencing of the TCRbeta CDR3 region, genomic DNA was extracted from the sorted cells. The immunoSEQ Assay was used to sequence the TCRbeta CDR3 regions. In its TCRdb copy, this immuneACCESS table keeps in-frame sequences only and misses some clones. Where compared with another copy, unresolved V genes explain less than half of these, and the others have no known cause. In all, the sample holds 70,000 or so clones, and 75% to 90% of those were seen once. The top ten constitute under 7% of the sample. The receptor comes from an adult with an advanced solid tumor such as melanoma, head and neck, liver or kidney cancer. The sample in question was CD4+ or CD8+ T cells sorted from blood, obtained in a trial of the OX40 agonist ivuxolimab.

At the DNA level, the sequence is TGTGCCAGTAGTTCTCCCGGGACAGGGAACACTGAAGCTTTCTTT. This codes for CASSSPGTGNTEAFF. The V and J segments used are TRBV19 and TRBJ1-1; 8 middle bases align to TRBD1. As encoded in the germline V gene (reference sequence), CDR1 is LNHDA while CDR2 is SQIVND. The CDR3 measures 15 amino acids from cysteine to phenylalanine. Only CDR3 DNA remains: 45 bases, in frame from the first base. Trimmed from V: 5 bases; trimmed from J: 1 base; junction bases lacking a gene match: 6.